Described below is a single TCR beta chain sequence and its context. Its matching antigen is unknown. The data stem from a study of CD8 T cell repertoires and HIV-1 epitope variants. Study-level background: Controls were a CMV, EBV and flu pool, Ebola AY9, and no peptide.

Produced via immunoSEQ multiplex PCR; TCRdb's table is partial and in-frame only. The sample records approximately 5,300 clones, approximately 63% being singletons. Overall study results and limits: Only beta chains were identified, marking proliferation to antigen, not function. Eight or nine antigen-specific TCR beta clonotypes were found; roughly 6 seemed cross-reactive to variants.

The CDR3 has 13 residues. Germline loops: CDR1 SGDLS, CDR2 YYNGEE. Trimming left V 4 bases short and J 2 bases short, with 9 bases between. The material sequenced was cultured CD8+ T cells derived from PBMCs. V is TRBV9 and J is TRBJ2-5; D ambiguous. The sequence was collected from a male donor with HIV. CDR3 region: CASSKETQETQYF. CDR3 bases: TGTGCCAGCAGCAAGGAAACTCAAGAGACCCAGTACTTC.